The next 8 T cell receptor beta chains were all read from a single sample in a study of shared clonotypes between healthy human individuals. Clones were sequenced by immunoSEQ multiplex PCR, and TCRdb holds only the in-frame ones, with some missing. The table lists millions of clones, 95% of them singletons, with 0.13% in the top ten. Sequencing was carried out using naive CD4+ T cells sorted from blood. Subset denoted: CD45RA+ positively selected. Source of these receptors: a man younger than 35 in good health.

The chain carries TRBV5-6 and TRBJ1-2; D might be TRBD1 (5 bases). The CDR3 spans 12 residues. Germline V gene sequence: CDR1 SGHDT, CDR2 YYEEEE. The V end lost 3 bases, the J end lost 7 bases, and 10 bases lay between the germline ends. CDR3 in amino acids: CASSSTGPGYTF. In DNA, the CDR3 is TGTGCCAGCAGCTCCACGGGGCCTGGCTACACCTTC. The whole variable domain, remainder taken from reference TRBV5-6 and TRBJ1-2, is DAGVTQSPTHLIKTRGQQVTLRCSPKSGHDTVSWYQQALGQGPQFIFQYYEEEERQRGNFPDRFSGHQFPNYSSELNVNALLLGDSALYLCASSSTGPGYTFGSGTRLTVV.

The V gene is TRBV18, the J gene TRBJ2-2; D is unclear. The CDR3 has 13 residues. V dropped 1 base and J dropped 5 bases, with 5 bases sitting between them. Germline lookup yields CDR1 KGHSH and CDR2 LQKENI. CDR3 bases: TGTGCCAGCTCACCACGCGTGACCGGGGAGCTGTTTTTT. Its translation is CASSPRVTGELFF.

To note about this clone: Additional DNA sequences in this sample encode the identical CDR3. The genes are TRBV2 and TRBJ2-7; D may match TRBD1 or TRBD2 (5 bases each). The CDR3 has 12 amino acids. Germline CDR1 and CDR2: SNHLY and FYNNEI. Trimming took off 6 bases at V and 2 bases at J, with 8 bases between the two ends. CDR3 region: CASRGEAYEQYF. CDR3 DNA sequence: TGTGCCAGCAGGGGGGAAGCCTACGAGCAGTACTTC.

The chain employs TRBV4-3 and TRBJ1-2; perhaps TRBD1 as D (6 bases). Trimming removed 0 bases from V and 2 bases from J, with 10 bases in between. Germline V gene sequence: CDR1 LGHNA, CDR2 YSLEER. The CDR3 runs to 15 residues. CDR3 sequence reads: CASSQELGGNYGYTF. The CDR3 bases are TGCGCCAGCAGCCAAGAATTGGGGGGCAACTATGGCTACACCTTC.

The rearrangement links TRBV5-4 to TRBJ2-5, with TRBD2 identical over 8 bases. Germline CDR1 reads SGHNT; CDR2 reads YYREEE (reference sequence). V gave up 0 bases and J gave up 5 bases; unmatched junction bases: 12. The CDR3 covers 17 residues. This CDR3 is CASSLETGGPIYETQYF. Here the CDR3 DNA reads TGTGCCAGCAGCTTGGAAACGGGGGGGCCTATTTATGAGACCCAGTACTTC.

This CDR3 is CASSIRTGGATDTQYF. The CDR3 DNA reads TGTGCCAGTAGTATCAGGACAGGGGGCGCAACAGATACGCAGTATTTT. This sequence joins TRBV19 and TRBJ2-3; 11 nucleotides align to TRBD1. The germline V gene has CDR1 LNHDA and CDR2 SQIVND (reference sequence). The CDR3 has 16 amino acids. V lost 3 bases and J lost 3; bases outside the gene matches: 5.

This chain joins TRBV11-2 and TRBJ2-7; 14 nucleotides line up with TRBD2. Germline lookup yields CDR1 SGHAT and CDR2 FQNNGV. This CDR3 contains 16 residues. J was trimmed by 4 bases and V by 4 bases; bases with no gene match: 6. CDR3 loop: CASSYGTSGRMYEQYF. DNA for the CDR3: TGTGCCAGCAGCTACGGGACTAGCGGGAGAATGTACGAGCAGTACTTC.

The rearrangement links TRBV18 to TRBJ2-3; TRBD2 matches at 9 bases. Trimming at V came to 5 bases and at J to 2 bases, leaving 8 bases not matched to a gene. The CDR3 covers 16 residues. Germline V gene sequence: CDR1 KGHSH, CDR2 LQKENI. The CDR3 coding sequence is TGTGCCAGCTCAAGTAGACTAGCGGACCTCACAGATACGCAGTATTTT. Protein: CASSSRLADLTDTQYF.